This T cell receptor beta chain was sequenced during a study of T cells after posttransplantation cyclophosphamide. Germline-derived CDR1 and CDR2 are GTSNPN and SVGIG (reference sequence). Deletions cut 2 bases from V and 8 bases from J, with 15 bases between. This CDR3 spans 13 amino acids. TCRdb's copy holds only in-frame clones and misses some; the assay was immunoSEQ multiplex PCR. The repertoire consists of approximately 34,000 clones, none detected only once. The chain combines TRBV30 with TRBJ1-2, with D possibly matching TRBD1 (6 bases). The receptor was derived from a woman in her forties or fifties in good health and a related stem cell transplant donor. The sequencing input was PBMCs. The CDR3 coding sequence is TGTGCCTGGAGTTTAGGGGGATTTGAGGGCTACACCTTC. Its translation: CAWSLGGFEGYTF.